One and the same sample provided the 4 T cell receptor beta chains below, sequenced in a study of T-cell reconstitution after alpha-beta-depleted transplantation in children. Unique molecular identifiers were used in preparing the TCRbeta library. Each CDR3 protein is one row after TCRdb ran MiXCR on the PCR reads. Of nearly 200,000 distinct CDR3 sequences listed, 6.3% were seen once; the top ten hold approximately 4.1%. This specimen was PBMCs, taken before TCRalphabeta/CD19-depleted stem cell transplant. Receptor source: a girl under three years old with combined immunodeficiency, due to receive a stem cell transplant.

The sample holds many counts of this clonotype. The J gene is TRBJ2-7, the V gene TRBV10-3; 7 bases match TRBD1. Per germline, CDR1 ENHRY and CDR2 SYGVKD. The CDR3 contains 16 residues. The junction had 6 bases not matched to a gene; V was cut back by 0 bases and J by 1 base. The CDR3 coding sequence is TGTGCCATCAGTGAGTCGAGGGACAGCTCTTCCTACGAGCAGTACTTC. Translating it yields CAISESRDSSSYEQYF.

V usage is TRBV12-3 or TRBV12-4 and J usage is TRBJ1-6; D gene unclear. The CDR3 runs to 20 residues. The V and J ends lost 9 bases and 0 bases respectively, with 27 bases between them. CDR3 sequence (DNA): TGTGCCAGGGTAGTCTGTAGGCCCCGGGTGCGCCTCTCCTATAATTCACCCCTCCACTTT. Translation: CARVVCRPRVRLSYNSPLHF.

This clonotype appeared many times. This chain connects TRBV12-3 or TRBV12-4 to TRBJ2-2, with 8 nucleotides matching TRBD2. Trimming at V came to 5 bases and at J to 2 bases, leaving 4 bases not matched to a gene. The CDR3 has 15 residues. The CDR3 loop is CASSPSGGNTGELFF. DNA for the CDR3: TGTGCCAGCAGTCCGAGCGGGGGAAACACCGGGGAGCTGTTTTTT.

Ten or more counts support this clonotype. The chain is built from TRBV7-9 and TRBJ2-7, with D possibly TRBD1 on 5 matching bases. This CDR3 is built from 15 residues. Trimming removed 5 bases from V and 0 bases from J, with 14 bases in between. Per germline, CDR1 SEHNR and CDR2 FQNEAQ (reference sequence). Here the CDR3 DNA reads TGTGCCAGCAGCCCATCCACAGGCGTCTCCTACGAGCAGTACTTC. It specifies CASSPSTGVSYEQYF.